This T cell receptor (beta chain) was sequenced during a study of blood T cell repertoires in COVID-19. Per the germline V gene, CDR1 is KGHSH and CDR2 is LQKENI. V trimming: 0 bases; J trimming: 7 bases; junction bases outside the gene matches: 3. The CDR3 is made up of 15 amino acids. The assay was immunoSEQ multiplex PCR, and TCRdb's table has in-frame clones only and misses some. The sample has around 50,000 clones, around 90% seen once; the top ten hold 6.4%. This clonotype was obtained from an older man with active COVID-19. The chain couples TRBV18 to TRBJ2-7, with 13 bases lining up with TRBD2. The specimen sequenced was peripheral blood. This CDR3 reads CASSPPGLAGREQYF. DNA of the CDR3: TGTGCCAGCTCACCACCGGGACTAGCGGGGAGAGAGCAGTACTTC.